This T cell receptor (beta chain) is drawn from a study of blood T cell repertoires in COVID-19 (dated by TCRdb to about 2020). Broadly, across the study: Samples covering the acute and convalescent phases of COVID-19 were provided by collaborators in the United States, Italy and Spain. The material from the prospective study consisted of cDNA or gDNA derived from T cells, B-cell-depleted T cells, or PBMCs. Deeply sampled blood TCRbeta repertoires from subjects exposed to, actively infected with, or recovered from COVID-19 were included in the dataset. The repertoires were released in a freely available public database intended as a resource for research on the immune response to SARS-CoV-2. The samples were drawn from the first 160 participants of the ongoing ImmuneRACE study and from over 950 subjects provided by 6 global collaborators. Sample metadata almost always included a de-identified subject ID, COVID-19 status, age in years and sex. Where available, HLA class I and class II types were taken from metadata supplied by the sample provider and were not determined by assay-based typing. The paper's findings and limits, for the study overall: Clinical and demographic metadata were provided uncurated, with the amount varying by source and participant.

TCRbeta CDR3 regions were amplified from genomic DNA using the immunoSEQ Assay, a bias-controlled multiplex PCR. The study's processing was this. The number of nucleated cells in each sample was estimated from the amplification of reference gene primers within the assay. To quantify the absolute abundance of each unique TCRbeta CDR3 rearrangement, sequence reads were collapsed and filtered. For each sample, productive Simpson clonality was calculated as the square root of Simpson's diversity index across productive rearrangements. In its TCRdb copy, this immuneACCESS table keeps in-frame sequences only and misses some clones. Where compared with another copy, unresolved V genes explain less than half of these, and the others have no known cause. V, J and clone size derive from that table, while D and trimming were established from the DNA sequence. This sample lists 190,000 or so clones; 90% were detected once. Less than 0.7% of the sample lies in the top ten.

Based on the germline V gene (reference sequence), the CDR1 and CDR2 sequences are LGHDT and YNNKEL. Reading from cysteine to phenylalanine, the CDR3 counts 19 amino acids. Of the read, only the CDR3 DNA is kept; its 57 bases are in frame from base 1. V loses 4 bases at its end and J loses 3 bases; junction bases beyond the gene matches: 16. This clone occurred a few times. Its antigen is not yet known. Per-base quality was not reported, and no clone a single base away is much larger than it. The collaborating institutions used their own protocols to collect whole blood in K2EDTA tubes. For TCRbeta analysis, collaborators shipped samples as frozen whole blood, isolated PBMCs, or DNA extracted from either of those sample types.

The clonotype was recovered from a man aged 45-65 years with acute or convalescent COVID-19. The sequencing sample was made of peripheral blood. The chain is assembled from TRBV3-1 (or the pseudogene TRBV3-2) and TRBJ2-7; 12 junctional bases match TRBD2. The CDR3 here reads CASSPIWLAGGPVSYEQYF. The sequenced DNA is TGTGCCAGCAGCCCAATCTGGCTAGCGGGAGGGCCAGTAAGCTACGAGCAGTACTTC.